This T cell receptor (beta chain) was documented in a study of blood T cell repertoires in COVID-19. About the research overall: T cells, B-cell-depleted T cells, or PBMCs supplied cDNA or gDNA.

Some clones are missing from TCRdb's copy, which holds only in-frame ones; the method was immunoSEQ multiplex PCR. There are approximately 210,000 clones in the sample; just under 85% occur only once, and approximately 15% lies in the top ten. Living in under 30 US areas, the participants were between about 18 and 90 years of age. Participant-reported clinical history was the basis for cohort assignment. The clonotype comes from a middle-aged man who had recovered from COVID-19. Sequencing input: PBMCs or T cells enriched from blood (not recorded which).

The CDR3, as DNA: TGTGCCAGCAGTTTATTAGCGGGGGGGCAAAATGAGCAGTTCTTC. Translated: CASSLLAGGQNEQFF. The rearrangement joins TRBV28 to TRBJ2-1; 11 positions agree with TRBD2. V was clipped by 1 base and J by 7 bases; unmatched bases: 3. This CDR3 spans 15 amino acids. CDR1 MDHEN and CDR2 SYDVKM come from the germline V gene.